These T cell receptor beta chains were read from a single sample in a study of early T cells in non-severe SARS-CoV-2 infection. A single record per CDR3 protein comes from TCRdb applying MiXCR to the 5' RACE reads. Of about 66,000 distinct CDR3 sequences in the sample, roughly 21% are singletons; the top ten hold approximately 15%. Sample: whole blood, taken at baseline. The receptors come from an adult who was a healthcare worker with PCR-confirmed SARS-CoV-2 infection or an uninfected control (not recorded which). The CDR3 runs from the conserved cysteine through the conserved F or W. Fields, in order: V gene, D gene, J gene, clone size, CDR3 protein, CDR3 DNA. The D gene is left open where the match is weak. Rows give clone size only sometimes, using once, few, many, or a class for an expanded clone.

>TRBV12-3/TRBV12-4|.|TRBJ2-3|.
CASSFTGQDTQYF
TGTGCCAGCAGTTTTACAGGCCAAGATACGCAGTATTTT
>TRBV5-1|.|TRBJ1-1|.
CASSLSGDTEAFF
TGCGCCAGCAGCTTGTCCGGGGACACTGAAGCTTTCTTT
>TRBV29-1|.|TRBJ1-3|.
CSVDVSGNTIYF
TGCAGCGTTGATGTTTCTGGAAACACCATATATTTT
>TRBV20-1|.|TRBJ2-1|few
CSARDEEGLRNEQFF
TGCAGTGCTAGAGATGAGGAGGGGCTTAGGAATGAGCAGTTCTTC
>TRBV5-1|.|TRBJ2-3|few
CASSQALGLDTQYF
TGCGCCAGCAGCCAGGCGCTGGGCTTAGATACGCAGTATTTT
>TRBV5-5|.|TRBJ2-1|.
CASSSGAGGVYNEQFF
TGTGCCAGCAGCTCCGGAGCAGGGGGGGTTTACAATGAGCAGTTCTTC
>TRBV6-1|.|TRBJ1-1|.
CASSEAARAEAFF
TGTGCCAGCAGTGAAGCGGCCAGGGCTGAAGCTTTCTTT
>TRBV29-1|.|TRBJ1-1|few
CSVPGHLNTEAFF
TGCAGCGTTCCGGGACACCTGAACACTGAAGCTTTCTTT
>TRBV10-3|.|TRBJ1-1|few
CAISESLGNTEAFF
TGTGCCATCAGTGAGTCGCTTGGGAACACTGAAGCTTTCTTT
>TRBV6-1|.|TRBJ2-3|many
CASSEAQAGQYF
TGTGCCAGCAGTGAAGCGCAGGCTGGGCAGTATTTT
>TRBV4-1|.|TRBJ1-2|.
CASSQFRSGANYGYTF
TGCGCCAGCAGCCAATTCAGGTCCGGGGCTAACTATGGCTACACCTTC